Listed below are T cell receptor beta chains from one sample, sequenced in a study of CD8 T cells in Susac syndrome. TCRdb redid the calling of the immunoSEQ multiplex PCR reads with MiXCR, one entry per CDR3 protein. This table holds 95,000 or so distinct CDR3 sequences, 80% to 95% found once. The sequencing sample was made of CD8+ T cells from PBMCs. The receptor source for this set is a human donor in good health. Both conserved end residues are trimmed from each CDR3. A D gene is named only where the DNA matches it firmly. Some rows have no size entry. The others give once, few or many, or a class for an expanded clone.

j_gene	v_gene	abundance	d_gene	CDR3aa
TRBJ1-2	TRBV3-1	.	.	ASSPRGEYYT
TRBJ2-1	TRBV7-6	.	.	ASSLGGDYNEQF
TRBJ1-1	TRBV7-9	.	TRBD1	ATHRGNTEAF
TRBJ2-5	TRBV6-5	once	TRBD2	ASSYSAVPLAGQETQY
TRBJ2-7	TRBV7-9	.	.	ASSSQRGPSGDEQY
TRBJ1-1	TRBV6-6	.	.	ASSYSGEGGAF
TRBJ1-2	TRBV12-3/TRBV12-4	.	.	ATLGEDGYT
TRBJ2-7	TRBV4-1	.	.	ASSQRWGLPKDEQY
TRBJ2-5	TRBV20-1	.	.	SAPRGRGETQY
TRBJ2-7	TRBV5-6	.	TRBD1	ASLGQDDYEQY
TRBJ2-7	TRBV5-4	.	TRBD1	ASSFSTGGPYEQY
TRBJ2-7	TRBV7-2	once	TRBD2	ASSLNGGANEQY
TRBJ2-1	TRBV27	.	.	ASSASPLNEQF
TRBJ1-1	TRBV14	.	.	ASSQGGYTEAF
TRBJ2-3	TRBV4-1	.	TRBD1	ASSQGWGQDTDTQY
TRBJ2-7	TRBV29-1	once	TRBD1	SVTTGETIYEQY
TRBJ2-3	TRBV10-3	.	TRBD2	AISGGLAGGPVTDTQY
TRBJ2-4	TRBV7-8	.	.	ASSRIGNIQY
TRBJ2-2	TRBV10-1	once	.	ASSAGRGPNTGELF
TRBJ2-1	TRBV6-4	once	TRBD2	ASSDGGGGAGEQF
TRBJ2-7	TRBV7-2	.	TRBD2	ASSLVRWAGGLYSYEQY
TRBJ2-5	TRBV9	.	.	ASSPQDPQETQY
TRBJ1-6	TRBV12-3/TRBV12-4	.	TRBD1	ASSPGGLGSPLH
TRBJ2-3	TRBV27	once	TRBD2	ASRRSGAPSTDTQY
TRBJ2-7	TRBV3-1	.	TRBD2	ASSQVQRGGYEQY
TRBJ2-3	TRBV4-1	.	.	ASSQGRVDRFNTQY
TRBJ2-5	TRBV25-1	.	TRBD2	ASSSRRGRLAGRETQY
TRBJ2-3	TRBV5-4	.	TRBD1	ASSSGQGPDTQY
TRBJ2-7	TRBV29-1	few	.	SVESPVRGEPEQY
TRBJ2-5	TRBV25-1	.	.	ASGQETQY
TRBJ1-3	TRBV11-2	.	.	ASSLDRQSGNTIY
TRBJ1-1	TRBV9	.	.	ASSGRTDPPLDTEAF
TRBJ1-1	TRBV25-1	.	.	ASRDTSNTEAF
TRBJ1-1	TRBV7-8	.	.	ASSPQVLNTEAF
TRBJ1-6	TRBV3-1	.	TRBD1	ASSSRDRSPLH
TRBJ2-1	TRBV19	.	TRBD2	ASSMGLAEYNEQF
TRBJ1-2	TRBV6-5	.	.	ASAPGVNYGYT
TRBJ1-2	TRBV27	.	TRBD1	ASSRGQARGGYT
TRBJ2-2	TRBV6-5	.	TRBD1	ASTPTGETGELF
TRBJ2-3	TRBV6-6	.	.	ASSYMWSTDTQY
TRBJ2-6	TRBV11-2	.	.	ASSQHAIGVISGANVLT
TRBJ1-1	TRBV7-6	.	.	ASSTWTANTEAF